A selection of T cell receptor beta chains follows, all from one sample in a study of T cells after yellow fever vaccination. One entry per CDR3 protein results from TCRdb running MiXCR on the 5' RACE reads. The sample includes 250,000 to 400,000 distinct CDR3 sequences, approximately 4% of them seen just once. The sequenced sample was PBMCs, obtained 5 days after the yellow fever booster vaccination. The receptors shown here come from a man aged 18 to 30 who received the YFV17D yellow fever vaccine. Each CDR3 is given with its conserved first and last residue. Each record gives: clone size, V gene, J gene, CDR3 length, D gene, CDR3 DNA, CDR3 protein. A D gene is named only where the DNA matches it firmly. Clone size appears in some rows only: once, few, many, or a class for an expanded clone.

abundance: -; v_gene: TRBV24-1; j_gene: TRBJ2-6; len: 13; d_gene: -; CDR3nt: TGTGCCACCATGGACTCTGGGGCCAACGTCCTGACTTTC; CDR3aa: CATMDSGANVLTF
abundance: few; v_gene: TRBV5-1; j_gene: TRBJ2-1; len: 13; d_gene: -; CDR3nt: TGCGCCAGCAGCTTTGGGACCGCGGAAGAGCAGTTCTTC; CDR3aa: CASSFGTAEEQFF
abundance: few; v_gene: TRBV29-1; j_gene: TRBJ2-3; len: 12; d_gene: -; CDR3nt: TGCAGCGTTGATCCGGGTTTGGATACGCAGTATTTT; CDR3aa: CSVDPGLDTQYF
abundance: -; v_gene: TRBV20-1; j_gene: TRBJ1-5; len: 14; d_gene: -; CDR3nt: TGCAGTGCTAGGGGTTCACAGGGTAATCAGCCCCAGCATTTT; CDR3aa: CSARGSQGNQPQHF
abundance: few; v_gene: TRBV5-1; j_gene: TRBJ2-5; len: 15; d_gene: TRBD1; CDR3nt: TGCGCCAGCAGCCAAGAGTACAGGGGGCTAGAGACCCAGTACTTC; CDR3aa: CASSQEYRGLETQYF
abundance: few; v_gene: TRBV20-1; j_gene: TRBJ2-1; len: 14; d_gene: -; CDR3nt: TGCAGTGCTAAGAACAGGGTCTCCTACAATGAGCAGTTCTTC; CDR3aa: CSAKNRVSYNEQFF
abundance: few; v_gene: TRBV3-1; j_gene: TRBJ2-5; len: 16; d_gene: -; CDR3nt: TGTGCCAGCAGCGCACAGGGACGGATCCGATCGGAGACCCAGTACTTC; CDR3aa: CASSAQGRIRSETQYF
abundance: few; v_gene: TRBV2; j_gene: TRBJ2-7; len: 14; d_gene: -; CDR3nt: TGTGCCAGCACTAGGGACGTCTCCTCCTACGAGCAGTACTTC; CDR3aa: CASTRDVSSYEQYF
abundance: few; v_gene: TRBV3-1; j_gene: TRBJ2-1; len: 18; d_gene: -; CDR3nt: TGTGCCAGCAGCCAAGTGTTTTCCGCGGTAAGCTCCTACAATGAGCAGTTCTTC; CDR3aa: CASSQVFSAVSSYNEQFF
abundance: few; v_gene: TRBV29-1; j_gene: TRBJ2-3; len: 13; d_gene: -; CDR3nt: TGCAGCGTCAGTTTACTAGCCTCAGATACGCAGTATTTT; CDR3aa: CSVSLLASDTQYF
abundance: -; v_gene: TRBV23-1; j_gene: TRBJ2-5; len: 13; d_gene: -; CDR3nt: TGCGCCCCCGAAAGACAGATCCAAGAGACCCAGTACTTC; CDR3aa: CAPERQIQETQYF
abundance: -; v_gene: TRBV21-1; j_gene: TRBJ1-6; len: 15; d_gene: -; CDR3nt: TGTGCCAGAGAAGGGGCACAGATTTATAATTCACCCCTCCACTTT; CDR3aa: CAREGAQIYNSPLHF
abundance: few; v_gene: TRBV12-3/TRBV12-4; j_gene: TRBJ2-5; len: 15; d_gene: TRBD2; CDR3nt: TGTGCCAGCAGCCCCTGGCTAGCGGGCCCAGCCACCCAGTACTTC; CDR3aa: CASSPWLAGPATQYF
abundance: many; v_gene: TRBV6-5; j_gene: TRBJ1-3; len: 15; d_gene: -; CDR3nt: TGTGCCAGCAGTTACTCCACGGCCTCTGGAAACACCATATATTTT; CDR3aa: CASSYSTASGNTIYF
abundance: many; v_gene: TRBV5-1; j_gene: TRBJ2-1; len: 16; d_gene: TRBD2; CDR3nt: TGCGCCAGCAGCTTAGGTCTAGGCGGGGGGGCCACTGAGCAGTTCTTC; CDR3aa: CASSLGLGGGATEQFF
abundance: many; v_gene: TRBV28; j_gene: TRBJ1-3; len: 14; d_gene: -; CDR3nt: TGTGCCAGCAGGACGTCCTCCTCTGGAAACACCATATATTTT; CDR3aa: CASRTSSSGNTIYF
abundance: -; v_gene: TRBV12-3/TRBV12-4; j_gene: TRBJ1-1; len: 15; d_gene: -; CDR3nt: TGTGCCAGCAGCGCAGGACAGTCCATGAACACTGAAGCTTTCTTT; CDR3aa: CASSAGQSMNTEAFF
abundance: -; v_gene: TRBV9; j_gene: TRBJ1-4; len: 13; d_gene: TRBD1; CDR3nt: TGTGCCAGCAGCGTAGTCGGGACAGGCAGACTGTTTTTT; CDR3aa: CASSVVGTGRLFF
abundance: many; v_gene: TRBV7-2; j_gene: TRBJ1-4; len: 13; d_gene: -; CDR3nt: TGTGCCAGCAGCAAGGGGGGAAATGAAAAACTGTTTTTT; CDR3aa: CASSKGGNEKLFF
abundance: -; v_gene: TRBV5-1; j_gene: TRBJ2-3; len: 18; d_gene: TRBD2; CDR3nt: TGCGCCAGCAGCACCCCGGGACTAGCGGGGGGCCGCACAGATACGCAGTATTTT; CDR3aa: CASSTPGLAGGRTDTQYF
abundance: -; v_gene: TRBV7-2; j_gene: TRBJ2-6; len: 15; d_gene: -; CDR3nt: TGTGCCAGCAGCTTAGTCTCTGCTGGGGCCAACGTCCTGACTTTC; CDR3aa: CASSLVSAGANVLTF
abundance: -; v_gene: TRBV4-3; j_gene: TRBJ1-5; len: 18; d_gene: -; CDR3nt: TGCGCCAGCAGTTCCAGACGGGAGACTGTCGGGGATAATCAGCCCCAGCATTTT; CDR3aa: CASSSRRETVGDNQPQHF
abundance: -; v_gene: TRBV13; j_gene: TRBJ1-3; len: 18; d_gene: TRBD1; CDR3nt: TGTGCCAGCAGCTTAGGGCCGGGACAGCGCCGCTCTGGAAACACCATATATTTT; CDR3aa: CASSLGPGQRRSGNTIYF
abundance: few; v_gene: TRBV5-1; j_gene: TRBJ2-5; len: 14; d_gene: -; CDR3nt: TGCGCCAGCAGCTTGGCCGGCGCCCTAGGGACCCAGTACTTC; CDR3aa: CASSLAGALGTQYF
abundance: many; v_gene: TRBV7-2; j_gene: TRBJ2-1; len: 13; d_gene: -; CDR3nt: TGTGCCAGCAGAAATCGACAGGTCAATGAGCAGTTCTTC; CDR3aa: CASRNRQVNEQFF
abundance: -; v_gene: TRBV7-9; j_gene: TRBJ1-4; len: 15; d_gene: -; CDR3nt: TGTGCCAGCAGCTTAAACAGGCTGAAGAATGAAAAACTGTTTTTT; CDR3aa: CASSLNRLKNEKLFF
abundance: few; v_gene: TRBV5-1; j_gene: TRBJ1-6; len: 15; d_gene: TRBD1; CDR3nt: TGCGCCAGCAGACAGGGGGGCCTCGGCAATTCACCCCTCCACTTT; CDR3aa: CASRQGGLGNSPLHF
abundance: many; v_gene: TRBV12-3/TRBV12-4; j_gene: TRBJ1-2; len: 12; d_gene: -; CDR3nt: TGTGCCAGCAGTGTCTGGGGGAGTGGCTACACCTTC; CDR3aa: CASSVWGSGYTF
abundance: -; v_gene: TRBV5-1; j_gene: TRBJ1-2; len: 14; d_gene: -; CDR3nt: TGCGCCAGCAGCGGGTCAGGAGCTACGTATGGCTACACCTTC; CDR3aa: CASSGSGATYGYTF
abundance: few; v_gene: TRBV7-2; j_gene: TRBJ2-3; len: 14; d_gene: -; CDR3nt: TGTGCCAGCAGCTTCGCAGGGGAGCCAGATACGCAGTATTTT; CDR3aa: CASSFAGEPDTQYF
abundance: many; v_gene: TRBV7-9; j_gene: TRBJ1-2; len: 13; d_gene: TRBD1; CDR3nt: TGTGCCAGCAGCGAACAGGGGCCCTATGGCTACACCTTC; CDR3aa: CASSEQGPYGYTF
abundance: many; v_gene: TRBV7-8; j_gene: TRBJ2-5; len: 15; d_gene: -; CDR3nt: TGTGCCAGCAGCCTGGGACCACCGAAGGGGGAGACCCAGTACTTC; CDR3aa: CASSLGPPKGETQYF
abundance: few; v_gene: TRBV20-1; j_gene: TRBJ2-1; len: 13; d_gene: TRBD2; CDR3nt: TGCAGTGGTCTGCGGGGGGGAAACAATGAGCAGTTCTTC; CDR3aa: CSGLRGGNNEQFF
abundance: -; v_gene: TRBV6-6; j_gene: TRBJ1-5; len: 16; d_gene: TRBD1; CDR3nt: TGTGCCAGCAGCCGACAGGGGGCGGAGGGGAATCAGCCCCAGCATTTT; CDR3aa: CASSRQGAEGNQPQHF
abundance: few; v_gene: TRBV5-1; j_gene: TRBJ1-5; len: 19; d_gene: -; CDR3nt: TGCGCCAGCAGCTTGGCCGGCCAAATGGGGAGGGAAATGAATCAGCCCCAGCATTTT; CDR3aa: CASSLAGQMGREMNQPQHF
abundance: -; v_gene: TRBV7-6; j_gene: TRBJ2-1; len: 14; d_gene: -; CDR3nt: TGTGCCAGCAGCCCCCCCCGTGGACCCAATGAGCAGTTCTTC; CDR3aa: CASSPPRGPNEQFF
abundance: many; v_gene: TRBV7-6; j_gene: TRBJ2-2; len: 13; d_gene: -; CDR3nt: TGTGCCAGCAGCGAGGACCGCACCGGGGAGCTGTTTTTT; CDR3aa: CASSEDRTGELFF
abundance: many; v_gene: TRBV9; j_gene: TRBJ2-5; len: 16; d_gene: -; CDR3nt: TGTGCCAGCACAAAAAGTGGGGCGGGGAGCCAAGAGACCCAGTACTTC; CDR3aa: CASTKSGAGSQETQYF
abundance: few; v_gene: TRBV3-1; j_gene: TRBJ1-2; len: 17; d_gene: -; CDR3nt: TGTGCCAGCAGCCAAGGGGCCAGTTGGCCCCGGCACTATGGCTACACCTTC; CDR3aa: CASSQGASWPRHYGYTF
abundance: -; v_gene: TRBV7-6; j_gene: TRBJ2-5; len: 15; d_gene: TRBD2; CDR3nt: TGTGCCAGCAGCTTACTAGCGGGGAGCCAAGAGACCCAGTACTTC; CDR3aa: CASSLLAGSQETQYF
abundance: few; v_gene: TRBV12-3/TRBV12-4; j_gene: TRBJ1-6; len: 14; d_gene: TRBD1; CDR3nt: TGTGCCAGCCGGGGGTCCACAGGGGGTTCACCCCTCCACTTT; CDR3aa: CASRGSTGGSPLHF
abundance: many; v_gene: TRBV18; j_gene: TRBJ1-1; len: 14; d_gene: -; CDR3nt: TGTGCCAGCTCACCATCGTCGGAGAACACTGAAGCTTTCTTT; CDR3aa: CASSPSSENTEAFF
abundance: few; v_gene: TRBV4-3; j_gene: TRBJ2-3; len: 15; d_gene: -; CDR3nt: TGCGCCAGCAGCAGGGGGGGCGCTCCCGCAGATACGCAGTATTTT; CDR3aa: CASSRGGAPADTQYF
abundance: few; v_gene: TRBV2; j_gene: TRBJ2-3; len: 16; d_gene: -; CDR3nt: TGTGCCAGCAGTGGGTGGGCAGGGCTGAATATGGATACGCAGTATTTT; CDR3aa: CASSGWAGLNMDTQYF
abundance: many; v_gene: TRBV12-3/TRBV12-4; j_gene: TRBJ1-4; len: 14; d_gene: -; CDR3nt: TGTGCCAGCAGTTTTGGTGCAACTAATGAAAAACTGTTTTTT; CDR3aa: CASSFGATNEKLFF
abundance: few; v_gene: TRBV20-1; j_gene: TRBJ2-3; len: 14; d_gene: TRBD1; CDR3nt: TGCAGTGCTACCGGGACAGGGAACACAGATACGCAGTATTTT; CDR3aa: CSATGTGNTDTQYF
abundance: few; v_gene: TRBV5-4; j_gene: TRBJ1-1; len: 15; d_gene: -; CDR3nt: TGTGCCAGCAGCTTGGTTTTGGGTATTGGAACTGAAGCTTTCTTT; CDR3aa: CASSLVLGIGTEAFF
abundance: many; v_gene: TRBV18; j_gene: TRBJ2-3; len: 15; d_gene: TRBD2; CDR3nt: TGTGCCAGCTCACAACTAGCGGGGCGCACAGATACGCAGTATTTT; CDR3aa: CASSQLAGRTDTQYF
abundance: many; v_gene: TRBV7-3; j_gene: TRBJ1-5; len: 12; d_gene: -; CDR3nt: TGTGCCAGCAGCTTAACGTTTCAGCCCCAGCATTTT; CDR3aa: CASSLTFQPQHF
abundance: many; v_gene: TRBV7-9; j_gene: TRBJ2-2; len: 14; d_gene: -; CDR3nt: TGTGCCAGCAGCTCGATGGCGAACACCGGGGAGCTGTTTTTT; CDR3aa: CASSSMANTGELFF
abundance: few; v_gene: TRBV20-1; j_gene: TRBJ1-2; len: 13; d_gene: -; CDR3nt: TGCAGTGCTAGAGCCAATCCGGACTATGGCTACACCTTC; CDR3aa: CSARANPDYGYTF
abundance: few; v_gene: TRBV7-9; j_gene: TRBJ1-1; len: 16; d_gene: TRBD1; CDR3nt: TGTGCCAGCAGCCCTCTGGAGGGGGCTCTTTCTTCGGAAGCTTTCTTT; CDR3aa: CASSPLEGALSSEAFF
abundance: few; v_gene: TRBV20-1; j_gene: TRBJ2-3; len: 14; d_gene: TRBD2; CDR3nt: TGCAGTGCCTCCAAGGCTAGCGGGGGAGATACGCAGTATTTT; CDR3aa: CSASKASGGDTQYF
abundance: few; v_gene: TRBV4-3; j_gene: TRBJ1-1; len: 15; d_gene: -; CDR3nt: TGCGCCAGCAGCCGAGCGGGACACGGCAACACTGAAGCTTTCTTT; CDR3aa: CASSRAGHGNTEAFF
abundance: few; v_gene: TRBV7-2; j_gene: TRBJ2-3; len: 12; d_gene: -; CDR3nt: TGTGCCAGCAGCTTTCCTCAGAGAGCGCAGTATTTT; CDR3aa: CASSFPQRAQYF